The rows below give T cell receptor beta chains drawn from one sample of a study of CD8+CD57+ T cells in acquired aplastic anemia. TCRdb processed the reads anew with MiXCR; each CDR3 protein has one entry. The sample contains tens of thousands of distinct CDR3 sequences, under 55% of which appear only once. The sequenced sample consisted of sorted CD4+, CD8+, or CD8+CD57+ T cells (not recorded which) from PBMCs. The receptors shown here come from a human donor in good health, serving as a control. Both conserved end residues are part of each CDR3. The D gene is left open where the match is weak. Clone size is shown for a subset of rows, as once, few, many or a class of expanded clone.

D,size,J,V,DNA,CDR3
-,once,TRBJ1-1,TRBV29-1,TGCAGCGACCTCCGGGGATCTGAAGCTTTCTTT,CSDLRGSEAFF
TRBD2,-,TRBJ2-7,TRBV2,TGTGCCAGCAGTGCATCCGGGACTAGCAGGTACGAGCAGTACTTC,CASSASGTSRYEQYF
TRBD2,many,TRBJ2-1,TRBV11-3,TGTGCCAGCAGCTTAGAAGGCGCTAGCGGGAGGTTCCATGAGCAGTTCTTC,CASSLEGASGRFHEQFF
-,-,TRBJ2-7,TRBV20-1,TGCAGTGCTGGAAGTTACGAGCAGTACTTC,CSAGSYEQYF
-,-,TRBJ1-2,TRBV24-1,TGTGCCACCAGTGGGCAAGGGGCTGATGCAGAAGGAGGTGACTATGGCTACACCTTC,CATSGQGADAEGGDYGYTF
-,-,TRBJ2-7,TRBV7-6,TGTGCCAGCAGCAGCAAAACCGGGACGGCCTACGAGCAGTACTTC,CASSSKTGTAYEQYF
-,many,TRBJ2-1,TRBV20-1,TGCAGTGCTTACCCCCTCGAAGCCCAGGGCACCTACAATGAGCAGTTCTTC,CSAYPLEAQGTYNEQFF
-,-,TRBJ2-3,TRBV7-2,TGTGCCAGCAGCCCTGGACCCACGCAGTATTTT,CASSPGPTQYF
-,-,TRBJ1-1,TRBV20-1,TGCAGTGCTCCAGCCCCCACCTTTGGCACTGAAGCTTTCTTT,CSAPAPTFGTEAFF
TRBD1,-,TRBJ1-1,TRBV7-7,TGTGCCAGCTCACTACCGCTTGACAGGGGGCAAGCTTTCTTT,CASSLPLDRGQAFF
-,-,TRBJ1-1,TRBV29-1,TGCAGCGTTGTTGTCCCGAACACTGAAGCTTTCTTT,CSVVVPNTEAFF
TRBD1,few,TRBJ2-3,TRBV11-1,TGTGCCAGCAGCCCCGGGACAGGGGATCACACAGATACGCAGTATTTT,CASSPGTGDHTDTQYF
TRBD1,many,TRBJ1-4,TRBV5-1,TGCGCCAGCAGCCCGCCCGGGACAGGGGAAGAAAAACTGTTTTTT,CASSPPGTGEEKLFF
-,-,TRBJ2-7,TRBV7-9,TGTGCCAGCAGCTTACAGGGGATGGGGGGCTACGAGCAGTACTTC,CASSLQGMGGYEQYF
-,many,TRBJ2-3,TRBV6-5,TGTGCCAGCAGTTACTCAAGACAAGCAGATACGCAGTATTTT,CASSYSRQADTQYF
TRBD1,-,TRBJ2-7,TRBV19,TGTGCCAGTAGTATTTACGCTCGACAGGGCTACGAGCAGTACTTC,CASSIYARQGYEQYF
-,-,TRBJ2-7,TRBV7-9,TGTGCCAGCAGCTTATATGGGGGCGAGCAGTACTTC,CASSLYGGEQYF
-,-,TRBJ1-6,TRBV2,TGTGCCAGCAGTGAGGAGGGGGATTCACCCCTCCACTTT,CASSEEGDSPLHF
TRBD2,many,TRBJ2-5,TRBV7-9,TGTGCCAGCAGCCCAAGACTAGCGGAGCTACAAGAGACCCAGTACTTC,CASSPRLAELQETQYF
TRBD1,-,TRBJ1-2,TRBV10-2,TGCGCCAGCAGTGGGGGACAGGGAGGCTTCGGCTATGGCTACACCTTC,CASSGGQGGFGYGYTF
TRBD2,medium-sized,TRBJ2-1,TRBV29-1,TGCAGCGTTGAAGGGACTAGCGGGGGTCAGAATGAGCAGTTCTTC,CSVEGTSGGQNEQFF
-,many,TRBJ1-3,TRBV2,TGTGCCAGCTTGTTTGGGACGGCTGGAAACACCATATATTTT,CASLFGTAGNTIYF
-,many,TRBJ2-3,TRBV6-1,TGTGCCAGCAGTGCCCCAGGGGGAGGGATGGATACGCAGTATTTT,CASSAPGGGMDTQYF
-,-,TRBJ2-1,TRBV7-3,TGTGCCAGCAGCTCGACAAGGGGCAGGAATGAGCAGTTCTTC,CASSSTRGRNEQFF
-,few,TRBJ2-2,TRBV2,TGTGCCAGCAGCGGTGACCGTCTCGGGGAGCTGTTTTTT,CASSGDRLGELFF
-,many,TRBJ1-1,TRBV5-1,TGCGCCAGCAGTCCCCGGGGGGGTGAAACTGAAGCTTTCTTT,CASSPRGGETEAFF
TRBD1,-,TRBJ1-1,TRBV25-1,TGTGCCAGCAGTGCCCTGACAGGGGACACTGAAGCTTTCTTT,CASSALTGDTEAFF
TRBD2,-,TRBJ2-3,TRBV24-1,TGTGCCACCAGTGATTTGCAGGCGACTAGCAGCCCAGGACTAGCTAGAAATACGCAGTATTTT,CATSDLQATSSPGLARNTQYF
TRBD2,-,TRBJ2-3,TRBV19,TGTGCCAGTAGTATGTCACGGGGGGCAGATACGCAGTATTTT,CASSMSRGADTQYF
-,-,TRBJ2-2,TRBV25-1,TGTGCCAGCAGTGACTCCGTTTGGGCAGAGAACACCGGGGAGCTGTTTTTT,CASSDSVWAENTGELFF
-,-,TRBJ1-1,TRBV9,TGTGCCAGCAGCGTAGTGGGGTTGGGGGCTCCCATGAACACTGAAGCTTTCTTT,CASSVVGLGAPMNTEAFF
-,-,TRBJ2-7,TRBV7-3,TGTGCCAGCAGCTTAAGGTTCCAGAGGAGTTCCAACTCCTACGAGCAGTACTTC,CASSLRFQRSSNSYEQYF
TRBD2,many,TRBJ2-1,TRBV4-1,TGCGCCAGCAGCCAAGGTCCCGGGACTAGCGGGACGAAGGGTGAGCAGTTCTTC,CASSQGPGTSGTKGEQFF
TRBD2,many,TRBJ2-1,TRBV20-1,TGCAGTGCTAGAGAGCCACTAGCGGGAGGGATATCCTACAATGAGCAGTTCTTC,CSAREPLAGGISYNEQFF
-,-,TRBJ1-2,TRBV24-1,TGTGCCACCAGTGTTGGTTCGGACAGCTATGGCTACACCTTC,CATSVGSDSYGYTF
TRBD2,-,TRBJ2-7,TRBV29-1,TGCAGCGTGACCAGACTAGCGGGAGGGGGCCGGCAGTACTTC,CSVTRLAGGGRQYF